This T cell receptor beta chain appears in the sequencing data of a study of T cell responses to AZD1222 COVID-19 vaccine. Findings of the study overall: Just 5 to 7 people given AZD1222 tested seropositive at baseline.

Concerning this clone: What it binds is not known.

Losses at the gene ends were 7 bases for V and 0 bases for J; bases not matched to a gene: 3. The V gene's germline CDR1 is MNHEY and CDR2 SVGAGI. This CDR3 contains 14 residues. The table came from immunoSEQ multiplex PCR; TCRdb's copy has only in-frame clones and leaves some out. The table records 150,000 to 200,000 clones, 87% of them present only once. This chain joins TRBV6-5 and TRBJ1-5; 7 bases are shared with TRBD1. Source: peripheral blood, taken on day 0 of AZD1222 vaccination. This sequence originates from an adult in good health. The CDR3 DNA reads TGTGCCAGCACCCGACAGGGTAGCAATCAGCCCCAGCATTTT. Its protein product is CASTRQGSNQPQHF.